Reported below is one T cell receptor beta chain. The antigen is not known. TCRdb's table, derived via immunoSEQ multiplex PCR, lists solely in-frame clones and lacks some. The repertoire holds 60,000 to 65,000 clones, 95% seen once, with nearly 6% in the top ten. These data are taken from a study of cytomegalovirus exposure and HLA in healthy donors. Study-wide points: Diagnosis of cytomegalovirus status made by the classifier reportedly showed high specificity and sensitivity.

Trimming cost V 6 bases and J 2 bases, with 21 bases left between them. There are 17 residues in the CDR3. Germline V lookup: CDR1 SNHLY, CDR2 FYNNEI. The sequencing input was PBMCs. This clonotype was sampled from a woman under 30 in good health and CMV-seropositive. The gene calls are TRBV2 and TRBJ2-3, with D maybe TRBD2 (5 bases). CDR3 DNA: TGTGCCAGCAGCCCCGGAGTAGCACGGGGTTCCACAGATACGCAGTATTTT. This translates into CASSPGVARGSTDTQYF.